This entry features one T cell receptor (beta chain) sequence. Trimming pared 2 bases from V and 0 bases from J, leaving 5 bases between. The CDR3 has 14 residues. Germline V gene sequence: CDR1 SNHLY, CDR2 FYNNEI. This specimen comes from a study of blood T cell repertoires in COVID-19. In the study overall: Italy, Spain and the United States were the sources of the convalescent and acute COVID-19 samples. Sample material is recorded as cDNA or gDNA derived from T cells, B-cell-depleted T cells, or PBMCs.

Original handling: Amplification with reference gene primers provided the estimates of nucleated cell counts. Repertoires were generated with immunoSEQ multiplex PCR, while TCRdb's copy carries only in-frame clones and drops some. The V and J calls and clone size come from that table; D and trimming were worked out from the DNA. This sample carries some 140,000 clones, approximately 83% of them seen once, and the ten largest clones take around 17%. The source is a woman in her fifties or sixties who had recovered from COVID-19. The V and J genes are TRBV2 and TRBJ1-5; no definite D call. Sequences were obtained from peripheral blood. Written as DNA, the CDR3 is TGTGCCAGCAGTGAACACAGTAGCAATCAGCCCCAGCATTTT. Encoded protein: CASSEHSSNQPQHF.